This T cell receptor beta chain was recorded in a study of early stage breast cancer tumors. Across the study: Of 15 to 20 invasive breast tumors, approximately 11 were hormone receptor-positive, HER2-negative. The ER+/PR+/HER2- tumors included about 8 ductal and a handful of lobular carcinomas. Whole-study results and caveats: Tumor and normal breast were distinguished via blood comparison in about 90% of the 16 patients.

Each sample had two DNA replicates, around 0.45 ug blood or 1.5 ug tissue. TCRdb's copy holds only in-frame clones and misses some; the assay was immunoSEQ multiplex PCR. Of around 48,000 clones listed, under 95% are singletons. The V gene lost 6 bases and the J gene lost 5 bases, with 13 bases spanning the gap. This CDR3 is 12 amino acids long. Germline CDR1 reads SQVTM; CDR2 reads ANQGSEA. On this clone itself: Its antigen is still unknown.

J is TRBJ1-1 and V is TRBV29-1; D unresolved. This sequence was found in a person aged 70 to 80 with breast cancer. The specimen sequenced was blood. CDR3 sequence: CSVWTPGTEAFF. The CDR3 region has the DNA TGCAGCGTGTGGACTCCGGGGACTGAAGCTTTCTTT.